Here is one T cell receptor beta chain with its context. The data belong to a study of T cell clonotyping in hematopoietic cell transplantation. Libraries were prepared by immunoSEQ multiplex PCR; TCRdb keeps only in-frame clonotypes and omits some of them. The data contain approximately 5,900 clones, 89% of them seen just once; the ten biggest clones take up 8% to 8.5%. The source is a male patient aged 40 to 50 who had an allogeneic stem cell transplant from an unrelated donor, so the T cells may come from the graft donor. Some clones in this sample may be carry-over from other donors' samples. Sequenced material: peripheral blood mononuclear cells, taken 100 days after allogeneic stem cell transplant.

This chain's CDR3 is CASGGLATYNEQFF. The DNA for the CDR3 is TGTGCCAGCGGGGGACTAGCGACCTACAATGAGCAGTTCTTC. The chain carries TRBV6-5 and TRBJ2-1; TRBD2 matches 10 bases. In germline, CDR1 is MNHEY, CDR2 SVGAGI. This CDR3 region has 14 residues. V lost 8 bases and J lost 2; bases outside the gene matches: 3.